This paragraph covers one TCR beta chain sequence. Its specificity is not known. cDNA encoding TCRalpha and TCRbeta underwent two nested PCRs of approximately 17 and 9 cycles, each of which was followed by bead purification. For each CDR3 protein, TCRdb gives one entry from its re-call of the 5' RACE reads, without DNA. Its clone listing holds hundreds of thousands of distinct CDR3 sequences. The data belong to a study of monozygotic twins with inflammatory bowel disease. The germline V gene has CDR1 LNHDA and CDR2 SQIVND (reference sequence). The CDR3 spans 16 residues. Study-wide results and caveats: IBD patients share fewer clonotypes with other people than healthy twins do, especially with disease activity.

The receptor was derived from a human donor with ulcerative colitis or Crohn's disease, or a healthy co-twin of an affected twin (not recorded which). Sequenced sample: blood. The chain employs TRBV19 and TRBJ2-7; the TCRdb call, TRBD1, lacks DNA for checking. The CDR3 here is CASSTEQGALRGEQYF.